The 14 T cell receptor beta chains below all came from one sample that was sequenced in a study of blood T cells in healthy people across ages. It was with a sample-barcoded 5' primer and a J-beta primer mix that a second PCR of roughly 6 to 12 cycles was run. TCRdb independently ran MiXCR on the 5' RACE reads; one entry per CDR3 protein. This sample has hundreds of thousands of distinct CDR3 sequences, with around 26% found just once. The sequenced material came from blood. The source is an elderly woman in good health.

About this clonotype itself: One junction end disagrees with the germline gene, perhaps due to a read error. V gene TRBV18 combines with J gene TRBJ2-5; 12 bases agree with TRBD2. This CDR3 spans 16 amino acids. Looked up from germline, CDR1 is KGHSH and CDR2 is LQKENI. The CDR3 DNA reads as TGTGCCAGTTCACCCCGACTAGCGGGGGCGATCAATGAGCAGTACTTC. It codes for CASSPRLAGAINEQYF.

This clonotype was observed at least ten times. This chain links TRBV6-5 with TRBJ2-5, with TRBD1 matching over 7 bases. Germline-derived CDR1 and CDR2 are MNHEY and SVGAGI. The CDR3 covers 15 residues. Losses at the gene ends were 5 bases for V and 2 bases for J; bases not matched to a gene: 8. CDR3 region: CASSPGQATQETQYF. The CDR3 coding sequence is TGTGCCAGCAGTCCTGGACAGGCGACTCAAGAGACCCAGTACTTC.

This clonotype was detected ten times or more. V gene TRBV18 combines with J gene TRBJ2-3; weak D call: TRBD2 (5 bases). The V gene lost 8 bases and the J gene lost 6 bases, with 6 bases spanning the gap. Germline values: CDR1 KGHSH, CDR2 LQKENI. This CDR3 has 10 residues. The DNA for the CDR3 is TGTGCCAGCAGCGGCGATACGCAGTATTTT. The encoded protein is CASSGDTQYF.

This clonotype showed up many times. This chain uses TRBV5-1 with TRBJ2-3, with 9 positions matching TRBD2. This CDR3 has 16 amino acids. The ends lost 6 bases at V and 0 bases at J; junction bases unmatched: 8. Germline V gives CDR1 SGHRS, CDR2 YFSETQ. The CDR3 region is CASNRWTSASTDTQYF. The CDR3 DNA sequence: TGCGCCAGCAACAGATGGACTAGCGCGAGCACAGATACGCAGTATTTT. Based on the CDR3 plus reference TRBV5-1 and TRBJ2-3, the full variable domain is KAGVTQTPRYLIKTRGQQVTLSCSPISGHRSVSWYQQTPGQGLQFLFEYFSETQRNKGNFPGRFSGRQFSNSRSEMNVSTLELGDSALYLCASNRWTSASTDTQYFGPGTRLTVL.

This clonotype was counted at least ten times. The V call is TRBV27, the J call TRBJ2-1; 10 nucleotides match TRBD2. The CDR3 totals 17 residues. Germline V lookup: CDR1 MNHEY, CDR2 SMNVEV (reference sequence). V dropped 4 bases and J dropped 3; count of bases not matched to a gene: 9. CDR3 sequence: CASSSFETSGVYNEQFF. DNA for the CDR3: TGTGCCAGCAGTTCCTTCGAAACTAGCGGGGTCTACAATGAGCAGTTCTTC.

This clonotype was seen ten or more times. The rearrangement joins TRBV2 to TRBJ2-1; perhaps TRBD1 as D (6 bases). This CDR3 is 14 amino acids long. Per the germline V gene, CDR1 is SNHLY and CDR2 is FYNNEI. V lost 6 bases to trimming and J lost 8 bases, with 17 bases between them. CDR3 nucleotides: TGTGCCAGCAGCGTTTTACAGGGAAGGGATGAGCAGTTCTTC. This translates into CASSVLQGRDEQFF.

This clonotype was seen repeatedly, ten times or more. The chain's CDR3 is CASSLVGGAETQYF. Written as DNA, the CDR3 is TGCGCCAGCAGCTTGGTCGGAGGGGCAGAGACCCAGTACTTC. The chain is built from TRBV5-1 and TRBJ2-5; a weak D match, TRBD2 (6 bases). Germline CDR1 SGHRS, CDR2 YFSETQ. V was pared by 0 bases and J by 4 bases, with 10 bases between. CDR3 length: 14 residues.

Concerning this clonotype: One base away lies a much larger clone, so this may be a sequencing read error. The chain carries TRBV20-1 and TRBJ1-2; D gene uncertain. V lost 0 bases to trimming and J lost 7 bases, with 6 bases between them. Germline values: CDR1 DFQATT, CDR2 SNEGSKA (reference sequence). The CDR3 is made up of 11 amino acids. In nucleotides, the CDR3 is TGCAGTGCTAGAGATTCCTGTGGCTACACCTTC. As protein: CSARDSCGYTF.

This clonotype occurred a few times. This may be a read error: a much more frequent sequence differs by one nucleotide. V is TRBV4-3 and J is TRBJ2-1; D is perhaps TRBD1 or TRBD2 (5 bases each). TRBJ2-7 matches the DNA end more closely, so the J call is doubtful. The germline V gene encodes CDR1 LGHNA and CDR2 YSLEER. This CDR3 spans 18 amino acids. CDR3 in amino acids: CASSQEFPIGTSYNEQYF. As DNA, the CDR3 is TGCGCCAGCAGCCAAGAGTTCCCCATTGGGACCTCCTACAATGAGCAGTACTTC.

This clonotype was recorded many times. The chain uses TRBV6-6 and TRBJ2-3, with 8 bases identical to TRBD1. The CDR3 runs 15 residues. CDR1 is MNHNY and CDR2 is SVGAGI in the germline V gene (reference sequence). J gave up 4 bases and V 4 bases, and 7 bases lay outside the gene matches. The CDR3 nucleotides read TGTGCCAGCAGTTGGCAGGACAGGGCAGCAGATACGCAGTATTTT. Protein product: CASSWQDRAADTQYF.

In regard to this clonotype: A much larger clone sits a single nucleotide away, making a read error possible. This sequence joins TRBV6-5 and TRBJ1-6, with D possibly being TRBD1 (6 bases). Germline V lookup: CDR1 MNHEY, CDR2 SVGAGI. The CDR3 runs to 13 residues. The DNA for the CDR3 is TGTGCCGGCAGTTACAGGGTCGGTTCACCCCTCCACTTT. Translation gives CAGSYRVGSPLHF.

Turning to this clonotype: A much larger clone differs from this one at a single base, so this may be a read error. CDR3 in amino acids: CASSQPTGTGSKNIQFF. The DNA for the CDR3 is TGTGCCAGCAGCCAACCAACCGGGACAGGGTCCAAAAACATTCAGTTCTTC. V and J are TRBV3-1 and TRBJ2-1; TRBD1 matches at 9 bases. CDR1 and CDR2 from the germline V gene are LGHDT and YNNKEL (reference sequence). The CDR3 length is 17 residues. Unmatched junction bases numbered 18, after V lost 2 bases and J lost 13 bases.

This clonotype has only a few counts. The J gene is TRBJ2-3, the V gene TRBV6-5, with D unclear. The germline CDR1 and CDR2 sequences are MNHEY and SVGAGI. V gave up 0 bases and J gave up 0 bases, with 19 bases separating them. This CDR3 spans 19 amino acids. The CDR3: CASSYSSIRLKTSTDTQYF. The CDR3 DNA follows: TGTGCCAGCAGTTACTCGTCAATACGGCTTAAAACTAGCACAGATACGCAGTATTTT.

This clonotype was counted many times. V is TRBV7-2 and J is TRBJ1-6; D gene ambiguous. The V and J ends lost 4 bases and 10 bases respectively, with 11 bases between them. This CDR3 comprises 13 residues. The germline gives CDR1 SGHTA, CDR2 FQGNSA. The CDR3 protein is CASSSVGYSPLHF. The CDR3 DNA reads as TGTGCCAGCAGCTCAGTAGGATACTCACCCCTCCACTTT.